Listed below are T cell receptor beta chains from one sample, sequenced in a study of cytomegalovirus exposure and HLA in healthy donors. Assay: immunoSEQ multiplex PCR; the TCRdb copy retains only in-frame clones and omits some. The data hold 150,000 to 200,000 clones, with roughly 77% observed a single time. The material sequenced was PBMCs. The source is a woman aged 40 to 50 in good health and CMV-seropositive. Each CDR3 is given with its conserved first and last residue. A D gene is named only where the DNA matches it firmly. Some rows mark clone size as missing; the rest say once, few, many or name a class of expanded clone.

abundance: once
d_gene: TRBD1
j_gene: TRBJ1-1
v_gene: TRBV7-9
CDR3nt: TGTTCCAGCAGCTTAGAGGGGACAGGTTATAACACTGAAGCTTTCTTT
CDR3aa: CSSSLEGTGYNTEAFF

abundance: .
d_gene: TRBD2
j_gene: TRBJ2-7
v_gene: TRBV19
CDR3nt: TGTGCCAGTAGTATTGGTGTAGCGGGATTTCCCTACGAGCAGTACTTC
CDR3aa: CASSIGVAGFPYEQYF

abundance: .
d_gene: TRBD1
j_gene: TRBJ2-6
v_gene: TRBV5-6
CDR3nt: TGTGCCAGCAGCTTGCGTGGGACAGGGTCTCTGGGGGGGGCCAACGTCCTGACTTTC
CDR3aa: CASSLRGTGSLGGANVLTF

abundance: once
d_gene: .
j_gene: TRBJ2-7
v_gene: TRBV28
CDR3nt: .
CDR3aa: CASFRGRTGSYEQYF

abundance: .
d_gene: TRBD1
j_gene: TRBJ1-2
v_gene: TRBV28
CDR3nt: TGTGCCAGCAGGAAAGGGACAGGGGAAGGTGGCTACACCTTC
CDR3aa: CASRKGTGEGGYTF

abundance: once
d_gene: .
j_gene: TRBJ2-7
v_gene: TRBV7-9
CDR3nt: TGTGCCAGCAGCTTCTTACCGGGACACGAGTACTTC
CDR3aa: CASSFLPGHEYF

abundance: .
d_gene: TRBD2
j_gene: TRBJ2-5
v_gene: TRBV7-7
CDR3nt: TGTGCTAGCAGCGAAGCGGGAGGGCCGAAGACCCAGTACTTC
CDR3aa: CASSEAGGPKTQYF

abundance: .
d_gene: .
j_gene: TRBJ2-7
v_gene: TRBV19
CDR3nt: TGTGCCAGTACAGACTCCTACGAGCAGTACTTC
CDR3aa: CASTDSYEQYF

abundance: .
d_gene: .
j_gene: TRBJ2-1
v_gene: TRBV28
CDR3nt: TGTGCCAGCAGTTTAGCCGGACTACATGGGGGTGAGCAGTTCTTC
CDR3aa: CASSLAGLHGGEQFF

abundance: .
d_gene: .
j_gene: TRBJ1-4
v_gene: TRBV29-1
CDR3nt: TGCAGCGTTGAGGGGGCTGGGGGTGAAAAACTGTTTTTT
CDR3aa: CSVEGAGGEKLFF

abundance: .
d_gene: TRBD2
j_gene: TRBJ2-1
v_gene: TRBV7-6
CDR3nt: TGTGCCAGCAGCTTAGCTAGCGGGAGGGGGTGGGGTGAGCAGTTCTTC
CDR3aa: CASSLASGRGWGEQFF

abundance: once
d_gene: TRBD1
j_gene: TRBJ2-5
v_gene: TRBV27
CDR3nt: TGTGCCAGCAGTCCTGACAGGGTCCCCCGACAAGAGACCCAGTACTTC
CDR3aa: CASSPDRVPRQETQYF

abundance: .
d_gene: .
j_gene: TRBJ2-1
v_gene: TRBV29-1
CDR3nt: TGCAGCGTTGCGCACCCTCGAGGGGGTGAGCAGTTCTTC
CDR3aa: CSVAHPRGGEQFF

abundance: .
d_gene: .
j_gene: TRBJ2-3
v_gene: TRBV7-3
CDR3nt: TGTGCCAGCAGCTTAAGGGCCACCACAGATACGCAGTATTTT
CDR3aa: CASSLRATTDTQYF

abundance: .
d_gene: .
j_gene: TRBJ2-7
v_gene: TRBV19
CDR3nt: TGTGCCAGTAGTAAACCAGACAACTCCTACGAGCAGTACTTC
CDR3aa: CASSKPDNSYEQYF

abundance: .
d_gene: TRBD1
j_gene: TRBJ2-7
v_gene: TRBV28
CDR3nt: TGTGCCAGCAGTTCGTTAACCGGGACAGGGATCTACGAGCAGTACTTC
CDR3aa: CASSSLTGTGIYEQYF

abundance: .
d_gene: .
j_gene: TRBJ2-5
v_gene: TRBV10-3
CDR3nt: TGTGCCATCAGTGGGCCCCGTGCAGGGTACCAAGAGACCCAGTACTTC
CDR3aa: CAISGPRAGYQETQYF

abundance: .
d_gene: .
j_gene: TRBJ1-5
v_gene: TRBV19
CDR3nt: TGTGCCAGTAGTATCCGGAGGTATCAGCCCCAGCATTTT
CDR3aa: CASSIRRYQPQHF

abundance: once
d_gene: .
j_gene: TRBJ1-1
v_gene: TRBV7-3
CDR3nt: TGTGCCAGCAGCTTTTCGAGCGGGGGGCAGACTGAAGCTTTCTTT
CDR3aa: CASSFSSGGQTEAFF

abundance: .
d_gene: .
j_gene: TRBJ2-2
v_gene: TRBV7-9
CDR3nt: TGTGCCAGCAGCTTAGATGGGGGCAGTCCGTTTTTT
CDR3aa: CASSLDGGSPFF

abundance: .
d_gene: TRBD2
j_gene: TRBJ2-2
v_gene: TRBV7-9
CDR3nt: TGTTCCAGCAGCCATAGGGAGGGGAACACCGGGGAGCTGTTTTTT
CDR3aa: CSSSHREGNTGELFF

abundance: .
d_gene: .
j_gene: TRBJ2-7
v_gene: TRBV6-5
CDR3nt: TGTGCCAGCAGTTACTCCCCAGGGGGGTACGAGCAGTACTTC
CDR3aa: CASSYSPGGYEQYF

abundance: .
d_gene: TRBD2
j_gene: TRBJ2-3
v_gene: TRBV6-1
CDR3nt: TGTGCCAGCAGTGAATCAGGGGGGACTAGCCACCAGTATTTT
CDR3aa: CASSESGGTSHQYF

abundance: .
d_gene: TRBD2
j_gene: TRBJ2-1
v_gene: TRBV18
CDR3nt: TGTGCCAGCTCAGGGACTAGCGGGAGGGGTTTCTCCTACAATGAGCAGTTCTTC
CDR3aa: CASSGTSGRGFSYNEQFF

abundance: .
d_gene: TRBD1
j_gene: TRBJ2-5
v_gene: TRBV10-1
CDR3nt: TGCGCCAGCAGTGAGTCGAGACATCCGGGACAGGGAAATCCAAGCGCAAGGACCCAGTACTTC
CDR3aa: CASSESRHPGQGNPSARTQYF

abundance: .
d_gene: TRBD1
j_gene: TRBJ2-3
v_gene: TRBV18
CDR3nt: TGTGCCAGCGCGACAGGGGACACAGATACGCAGTATTTT
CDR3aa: CASATGDTDTQYF

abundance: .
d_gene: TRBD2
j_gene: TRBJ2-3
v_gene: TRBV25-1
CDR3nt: TGTGCCAGCAGTGATGGACTAGCGGGAGGTGGCACAGATACGCAGTATTTT
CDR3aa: CASSDGLAGGGTDTQYF

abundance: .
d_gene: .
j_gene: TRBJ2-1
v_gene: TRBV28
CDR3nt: TGTGCCAGCAGTTTCACCGGGAGTTGGCAGTTCTTC
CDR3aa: CASSFTGSWQFF

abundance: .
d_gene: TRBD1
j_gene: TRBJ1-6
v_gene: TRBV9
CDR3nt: TGTGCCAGCAGCGTCGACAGGGGTTCACCCCTCCACTTT
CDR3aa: CASSVDRGSPLHF

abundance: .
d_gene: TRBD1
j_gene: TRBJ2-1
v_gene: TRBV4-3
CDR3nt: TGCGCCAGCAGCCTGGGGACAGATTCCTACAATGAGCAGTTCTTC
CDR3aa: CASSLGTDSYNEQFF

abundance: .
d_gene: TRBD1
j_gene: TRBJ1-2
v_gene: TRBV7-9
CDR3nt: TGTGCCACCGAGACAGGGGGCAATGGCTACACCTTC
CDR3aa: CATETGGNGYTF

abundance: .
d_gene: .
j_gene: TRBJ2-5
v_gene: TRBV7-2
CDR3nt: TGTGCCAGCAGCTACGACAGGTACCAAGAGACCCAGTACTTC
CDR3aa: CASSYDRYQETQYF

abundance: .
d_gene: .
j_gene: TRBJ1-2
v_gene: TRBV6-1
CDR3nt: TGTGCCAGCAGTTCCGCCAGCGTCTCCTACACCTTC
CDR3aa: CASSSASVSYTF

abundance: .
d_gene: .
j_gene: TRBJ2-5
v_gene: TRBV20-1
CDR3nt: TGCAGTGCTTACTCCCGGGCCCAGTACTTC
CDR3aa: CSAYSRAQYF

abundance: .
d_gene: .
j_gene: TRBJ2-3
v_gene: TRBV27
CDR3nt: TGTGCCAGCAGTCAACTTCCAGGGCCCTTTTTGAGGAGCACAGATACGCAGTATTTT
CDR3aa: CASSQLPGPFLRSTDTQYF

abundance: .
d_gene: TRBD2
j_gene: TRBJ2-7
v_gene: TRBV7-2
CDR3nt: TGTGCCAGCAGCACACAAGCGGGAGAGACCTACGAGCAGTACTTC
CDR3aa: CASSTQAGETYEQYF

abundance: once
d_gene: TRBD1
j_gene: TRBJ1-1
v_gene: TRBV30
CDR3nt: TGTGCCCAAAGGGACAGGGCGAACACTGAAGCTTTCTTT
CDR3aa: CAQRDRANTEAFF

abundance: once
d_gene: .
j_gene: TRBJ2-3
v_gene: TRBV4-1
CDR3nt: TGCGCCAGCAGCCAGACTAGTTCCGATACGCAGTATTTT
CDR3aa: CASSQTSSDTQYF

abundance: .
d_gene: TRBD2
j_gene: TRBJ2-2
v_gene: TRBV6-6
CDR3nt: TGTGCCAGCGACAGGGCTAGCGGGACTGGGGAGCTGTTTTTT
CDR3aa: CASDRASGTGELFF

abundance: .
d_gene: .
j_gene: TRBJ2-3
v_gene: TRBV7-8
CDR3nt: TGTGCCAGCAGCTTACTGGGCGGGACTAGCACAGATACGCAGTATTTT
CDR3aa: CASSLLGGTSTDTQYF

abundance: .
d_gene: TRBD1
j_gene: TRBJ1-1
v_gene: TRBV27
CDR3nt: TGTGCCAGCAGTTTGGACAGGGGCGCTGAAGCTTTCTTT
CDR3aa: CASSLDRGAEAFF

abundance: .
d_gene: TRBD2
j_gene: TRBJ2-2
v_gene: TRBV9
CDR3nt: TGTGCCAGCAGCCCTCTAGCGGGAGGCCGCTCCACCGGGGAGCTGTTTTTT
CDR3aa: CASSPLAGGRSTGELFF

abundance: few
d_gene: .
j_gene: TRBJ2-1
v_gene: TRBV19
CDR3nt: TGTGCCAGTAGTAAGCGGAGGTCGATCAGGAGGGAACGGGAGTCGGCTTACCATGAGCAGTTCTTC
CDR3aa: CASSKRRSIRRERESAYHEQFF

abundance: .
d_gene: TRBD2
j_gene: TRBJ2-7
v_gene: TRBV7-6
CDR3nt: TGTGCCAGCAGCACCCCCCTAGCGGGAGTTTTCGAGCAGTACTTC
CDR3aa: CASSTPLAGVFEQYF

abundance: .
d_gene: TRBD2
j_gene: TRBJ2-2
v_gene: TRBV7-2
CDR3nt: TGTGCCAGCAGCTTACAGAGTAGCGGGAGGTGGAACACCGGGGAGCTGTTTTTT
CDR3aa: CASSLQSSGRWNTGELFF

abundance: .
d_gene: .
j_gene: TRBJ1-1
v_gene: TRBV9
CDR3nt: TGTGCCAGCAGCGAGGGGATGAACACTGAAGCTTTCTTT
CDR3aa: CASSEGMNTEAFF

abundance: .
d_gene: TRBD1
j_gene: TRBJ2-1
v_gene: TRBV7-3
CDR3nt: TGTGCCAGCAGCTTAACTAAGGGACAGGGGGCAACTGAGCAGTTCTTC
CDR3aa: CASSLTKGQGATEQFF

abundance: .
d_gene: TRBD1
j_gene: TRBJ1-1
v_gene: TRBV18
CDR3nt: TGTGCCAGCTCACTTCGGACAGGGGACATGAACACTGAAGCTTTCTTT
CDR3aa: CASSLRTGDMNTEAFF

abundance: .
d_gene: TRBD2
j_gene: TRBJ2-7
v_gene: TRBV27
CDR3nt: TGTGCCAGCAGCCGTCCGTTCCGGGGGGGCTACGAGCAGTACTTC
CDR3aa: CASSRPFRGGYEQYF